This T cell receptor (beta chain) is from a study of T cell repertoires in cytomegalovirus infection. Overall study: CMV epitopes that were recently identified and HLA-C-restricted were used alongside well-studied HLA-B-restricted ones. Signatures in public TCR beta sequences pointed to both CMV infection and matching HLA type.

Trimming left V 6 bases short and J 4 bases short, with 10 bases between. The CDR3 extends over 13 amino acids. Germline loops: CDR1 MNHEY, CDR2 SVGAGI. From the reads, TCRdb called clonotypes with MiXCR, one entry per CDR3 protein. The sample includes some 900,000 distinct CDR3 sequences, 30% to 35% seen only once; the top ten take 9.5% to 15%. This clonotype occurred many times. Its cognate antigen is unknown. The V gene is TRBV6-5, the J gene TRBJ2-1, with TRBD2 as a possible D gene (5 bases). The TCR originated in a human donor in good health (CMV status not recorded). Some clones in this sample may be carry-over from other donors' samples. This specimen was cultured CD8+ T cells from PBMCs, taken from culture after CMV antigen stimulation. DNA for the CDR3: TGTGCCAGCAGCTACCGGGGTTACAATGAGCAGTTCTTC. Protein product: CASSYRGYNEQFF.